The next 9 T cell receptor beta chains were all read from a single sample in a study of cytomegalovirus exposure and HLA in healthy donors. In the PCR, 60 Vbeta and 13 Jbeta primers were used. TCRdb's copy holds only in-frame clones and misses some; the assay was immunoSEQ multiplex PCR. This table holds about 160,000 clones, over 80% found once. What was sequenced was PBMCs. These receptors were collected from a boy aged 2 to 9 in good health and CMV-seronegative.

The rearrangement links TRBV27 to TRBJ1-1, with D hard to call. The V end lost 2 bases, the J end lost 6 bases, and 10 bases lay between the germline ends. This CDR3 spans 13 amino acids. Per germline, CDR1 MNHEY and CDR2 SMNVEV (reference sequence). The CDR3 reads CASSLSLESEAFF. As DNA, the CDR3 is TGTGCCAGCAGTTTAAGCCTAGAATCTGAAGCTTTCTTT.

Written as DNA, the CDR3 is TGTGCCAGCAGCTTTCCAATAGCGGGGCCGAACACCGGGGAGCTGTTTTTT. Amino acid sequence: CASSFPIAGPNTGELFF. The gene calls are TRBV7-9 and TRBJ2-2; 8 positions agree with TRBD2. CDR1 SEHNR and CDR2 FQNEAQ come from the germline V gene (reference sequence). This CDR3 has 17 amino acids. With 3 bases clipped from V and 0 bases from J, the junction kept 6 bases outside the gene matches.

The V and J genes are TRBV30 and TRBJ2-1, with 12 bases fitting TRBD2. The CDR3 is made up of 20 amino acids. V was clipped by 0 bases and J by 5 bases; unmatched bases: 17. Germline CDR1 is GTSNPN and CDR2 is SVGIG (reference sequence). CDR3 protein: CAWSVPFFTSGRSDHNEQFF. The CDR3 nucleotides are TGTGCCTGGAGTGTACCCTTTTTTACTAGCGGGAGGTCCGACCACAATGAGCAGTTCTTC.

This clone was seen only once. The rearrangement links TRBV2 to TRBJ1-2; D perhaps matches TRBD1 (5 bases). Germline CDR1 reads SNHLY; CDR2 reads FYNNEI. Trimming removed 6 bases at V and 6 bases at J, with 20 bases between. This CDR3 spans 15 amino acids. CDR3 DNA: TGTGCCAGCAGCGACCCCTATCAGGGAAGGGATGGCTACACCTTC. Protein: CASSDPYQGRDGYTF. Complete variable domain (other parts from reference TRBV2 and TRBJ1-2): EPEVTQTPSHQVTQMGQEVILRCVPISNHLYFYWYRQILGQKVEFLVSFYNNEISEKSEIFDDQFSVERPDGSNFTLKIRSTKLEDSAMYFCASSDPYQGRDGYTFGSGTRLTVV.

This rearrangement joins TRBV29-1 to TRBJ2-7; no definite D call. V was clipped by 5 bases and J by 2 bases, with 7 bases between them. This CDR3 is built from 11 residues. Germline lookup yields CDR1 SQVTM and CDR2 ANQGSEA. CDR3 loop: CSVKSAYEQYF. CDR3 bases: TGCAGCGTTAAATCGGCCTACGAGCAGTACTTC.

The V call is TRBV11-3, the J call TRBJ2-1; D might be TRBD1 (7 bases). CDR1 SGHNT and CDR2 YENEEA come from the germline V gene. CDR3 size: 14 residues. Trimming removed 5 bases at V and 7 bases at J, with 15 bases between. The CDR3 region is CASSPKGAGNEQFF. The CDR3 nucleotides read TGTGCCAGCAGCCCCAAGGGGGCGGGAAATGAGCAGTTCTTC.

The genes are TRBV6-5 and TRBJ1-6; weak D call: TRBD1 (5 bases). Germline V gene sequence: CDR1 MNHEY, CDR2 SVGAGI. The CDR3 is 14 residues long. V dropped 5 bases and J dropped 7 bases, with 12 bases sitting between them. The CDR3 DNA is TGTGCCAGCAGTGTATGGGGCGGCAATTCACCCCTCCACTTT. Translating gives CASSVWGGNSPLHF.

The V and J genes are TRBV15 and TRBJ2-2, with 15 bases identical to TRBD2. This CDR3 has 19 amino acids. The ends lost 4 bases at V and 5 bases at J; junction bases unmatched: 11. Per the germline V gene, CDR1 is LNHNV and CDR2 is YYDKDF (reference sequence). The CDR3 loop reads CATSKPGTSGRPRTGELFF. The DNA for the CDR3 is TGTGCCACCAGCAAACCCGGGACTAGCGGGAGGCCGAGGACCGGGGAGCTGTTTTTT.

Only a few counts were recorded for this clone. The chain links TRBV30 to TRBJ2-2, with a tentative D call TRBD1 (6 bases). Trimming took 3 bases from V and 6 from J, leaving 23 bases between them. CDR1 GTSNPN and CDR2 SVGIG come from the germline V gene (reference sequence). This CDR3 contains 17 residues. The CDR3 here is CAWRITGTPARPGELFF. The CDR3 DNA is TGTGCCTGGAGGATTACAGGGACCCCAGCTCGCCCCGGGGAGCTGTTTTTT.